The source of this T cell receptor (beta chain) is a study of T cells in Graves' hyperthyroidism and ophthalmopathy. Study results and limitations: Within blood appeared most thyroid clonotypes that had expanded above 0.001.

As for this clonotype: The antigen remains unidentified.

Diagnosing involved the use of clinical symptoms, serum thyroxine and TRAb, thyroid ultrasound and orbital computed tomography. After removal of 4 bases from V and 6 bases from J, the junction contained 12 bases not matched to a gene. The CDR3 is 17 amino acids. Germline V CDR1 and CDR2: LGHDT, YNNKEL (reference sequence). The TCR beta CDR3 regions underwent amplification using RNA transcripts as the source. HTBI primers were the set used in a first-round RT-PCR of the TCR CDR3. Each CDR3 protein gets one entry after TCRdb re-called the multiplex PCR reads with MiXCR. The sample carries some 530,000 distinct CDR3 sequences, approximately 23% recorded once.

The chain is built from TRBV3-1 and TRBJ2-1; 10 nucleotides agree with TRBD2. This TCR came from a woman aged 70-85 years with Graves' ophthalmopathy. The sequencing input was blood. The CDR3 sequence: CASSPLAGGFLFNEQFF. CDR3 bases: TGTGCCAGCAGCCCTTTAGCGGGAGGCTTCCTCTTCAATGAGCAGTTCTTC.